The T cell receptor beta chain described here comes from a study of identical twins. TCRdb re-analysed the 5' RACE reads in MiXCR, keeping a single row per CDR3 protein. The profile covers more than 400,000 distinct CDR3 sequences, with about 15% appearing a single time and about 0.47% taken by the ten largest. There are a few counts of this clonotype. Its antigen is as yet unknown. Study observations and caveats: Analyses based on zero insertions could be partly confounded by invariant MAIT and iNKT cells. There were fewer insertions in abundant cord blood beta clonotypes, but memory repertoires showed no such pattern.

All donors were healthy, and all were Caucasian. Germline CDR1 and CDR2: SGHAT and FQDESV (reference sequence). This CDR3 has 13 residues. V was pared by 5 bases and J by 2 bases, with 10 bases between. This sample also belongs to another study, concerning yellow fever vaccine responses in identical twins. In that study: On the reported evidence, twins' vaccine T cell responses seemed partly convergent and partly personalized.

The chain uses TRBV11-1 and TRBJ2-7, with D perhaps TRBD1 (5 bases). The TCR originated in a woman between 18 and 30 years old in good health. The sequencing input was CD4+ T cells sorted from blood. The CDR3 nucleotides are TGTGCCAGCAGCAAAGAGACAGCCTACGAGCAGTACTTC. It is translated as CASSKETAYEQYF.